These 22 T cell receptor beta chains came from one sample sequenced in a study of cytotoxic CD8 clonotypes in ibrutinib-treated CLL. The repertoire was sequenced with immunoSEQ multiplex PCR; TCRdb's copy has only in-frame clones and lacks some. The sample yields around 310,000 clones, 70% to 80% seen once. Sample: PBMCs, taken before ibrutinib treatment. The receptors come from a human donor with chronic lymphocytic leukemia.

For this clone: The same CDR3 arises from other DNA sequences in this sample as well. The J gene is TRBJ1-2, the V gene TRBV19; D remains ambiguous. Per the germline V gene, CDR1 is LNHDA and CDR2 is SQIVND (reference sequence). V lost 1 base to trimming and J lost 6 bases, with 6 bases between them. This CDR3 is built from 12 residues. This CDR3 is CASSIGGDGYTF. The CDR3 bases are TGTGCCAGTAGTATAGGCGGGGATGGCTACACCTTC.

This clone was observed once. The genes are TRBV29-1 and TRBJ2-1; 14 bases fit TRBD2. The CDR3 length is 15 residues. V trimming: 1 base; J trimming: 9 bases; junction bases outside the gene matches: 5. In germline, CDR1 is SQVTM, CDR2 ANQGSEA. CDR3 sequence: CSVEGTSGRSGEQFF. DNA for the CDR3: TGCAGCGTTGAAGGGACTAGCGGGAGGTCTGGTGAGCAGTTCTTC.

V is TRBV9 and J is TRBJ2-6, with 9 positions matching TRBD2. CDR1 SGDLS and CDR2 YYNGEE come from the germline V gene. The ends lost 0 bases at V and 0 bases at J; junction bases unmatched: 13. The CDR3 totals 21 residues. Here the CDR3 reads CASSVAMASGNLNSGANVLTF. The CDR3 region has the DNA TGTGCCAGCAGCGTAGCTATGGCTAGCGGGAACCTAAACTCTGGGGCCAACGTCCTGACTTTC.

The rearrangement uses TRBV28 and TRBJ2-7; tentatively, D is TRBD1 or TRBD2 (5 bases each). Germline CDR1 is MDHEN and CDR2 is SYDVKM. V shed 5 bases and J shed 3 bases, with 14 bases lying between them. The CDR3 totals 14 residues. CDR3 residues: CASSRRGRYYEQYF. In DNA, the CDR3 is TGTGCCAGCAGTAGAAGGGGACGGTACTACGAGCAGTACTTC.

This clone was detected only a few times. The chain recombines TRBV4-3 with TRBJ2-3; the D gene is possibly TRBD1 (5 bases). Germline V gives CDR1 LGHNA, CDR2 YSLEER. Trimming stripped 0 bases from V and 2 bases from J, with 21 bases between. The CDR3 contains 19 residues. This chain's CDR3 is CASSQEGAGQGHPTDTQYF. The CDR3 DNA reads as TGCGCCAGCAGCCAAGAAGGTGCCGGCCAGGGCCACCCCACAGATACGCAGTATTTT.

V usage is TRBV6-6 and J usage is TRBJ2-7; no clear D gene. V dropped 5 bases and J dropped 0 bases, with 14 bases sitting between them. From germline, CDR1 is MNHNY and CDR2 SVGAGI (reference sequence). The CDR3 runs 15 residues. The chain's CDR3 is CASSPGPPSSYEQYF. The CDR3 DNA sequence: TGTGCCAGCAGTCCCGGACCGCCGAGCTCCTACGAGCAGTACTTC.

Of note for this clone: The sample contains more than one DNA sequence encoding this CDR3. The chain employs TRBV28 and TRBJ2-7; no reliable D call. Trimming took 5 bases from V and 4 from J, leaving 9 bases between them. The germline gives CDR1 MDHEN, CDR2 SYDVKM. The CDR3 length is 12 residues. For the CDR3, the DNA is TGTGCCAGCAGTCTTGGTTTTTACGAGCAGTACTTC. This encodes CASSLGFYEQYF.

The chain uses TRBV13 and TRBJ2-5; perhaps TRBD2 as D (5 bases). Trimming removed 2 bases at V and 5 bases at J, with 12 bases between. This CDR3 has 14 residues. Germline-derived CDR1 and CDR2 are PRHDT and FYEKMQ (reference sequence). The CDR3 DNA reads TGTGCCAGCAGCTTAAGGGCTAGCTCGGAGACCCAGTACTTC. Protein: CASSLRASSETQYF.

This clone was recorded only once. The CDR3 DNA is TGCAGCGTTGAGTCTGCCAGGGGACTTGCTAGCTCCTACAATGAGCAGTTCTTC. The encoded protein is CSVESARGLASSYNEQFF. The J gene is TRBJ2-1, the V gene TRBV29-1; D possibly matches TRBD1 or TRBD2 (6 bases each). CDR3 size: 18 residues. Germline V gene sequence: CDR1 SQVTM, CDR2 ANQGSEA. V was trimmed by 3 bases and J by 0 bases, leaving 21 bases between them.

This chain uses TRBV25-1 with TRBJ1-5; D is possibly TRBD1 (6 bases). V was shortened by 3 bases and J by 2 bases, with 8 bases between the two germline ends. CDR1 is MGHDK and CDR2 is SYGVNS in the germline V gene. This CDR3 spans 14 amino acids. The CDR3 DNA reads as TGTGCCAGCAGTGAGGGACACCGCAATCAGCCCCAGCATTTT. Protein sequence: CASSEGHRNQPQHF.

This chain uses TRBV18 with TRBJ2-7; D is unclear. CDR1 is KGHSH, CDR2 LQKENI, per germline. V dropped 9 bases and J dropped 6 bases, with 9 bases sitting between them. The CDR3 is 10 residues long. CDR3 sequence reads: CARTLVEQYF. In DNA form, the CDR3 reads TGTGCCAGGACACTCGTCGAGCAGTACTTC.

CDR3 nucleotides: TGTGCCAGCAGTCTTTACAGGACAGGGGTTGGCTACACCTTC. This sequence encodes CASSLYRTGVGYTF. The V and J genes are TRBV27 and TRBJ1-2; 9 nucleotides match TRBD1. With 5 bases clipped from V and 7 bases from J, the junction kept 8 bases outside the gene matches. Germline values: CDR1 MNHEY, CDR2 SMNVEV (reference sequence). The CDR3 has 14 amino acids.

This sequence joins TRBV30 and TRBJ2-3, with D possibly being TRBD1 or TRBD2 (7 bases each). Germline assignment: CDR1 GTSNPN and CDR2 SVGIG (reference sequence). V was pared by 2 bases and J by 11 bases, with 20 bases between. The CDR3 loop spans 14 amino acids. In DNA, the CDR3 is TGTGCCTGGAGTACCTTATCCGGGGGGACAGAGCAGTATTTT. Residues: CAWSTLSGGTEQYF.

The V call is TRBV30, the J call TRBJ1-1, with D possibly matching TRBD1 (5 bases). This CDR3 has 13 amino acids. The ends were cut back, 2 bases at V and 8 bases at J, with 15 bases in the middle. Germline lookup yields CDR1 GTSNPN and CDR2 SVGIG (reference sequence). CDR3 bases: TGTGCCTGGAGTCGAACAAACCAGGGAGAAGCTTTCTTT. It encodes CAWSRTNQGEAFF.

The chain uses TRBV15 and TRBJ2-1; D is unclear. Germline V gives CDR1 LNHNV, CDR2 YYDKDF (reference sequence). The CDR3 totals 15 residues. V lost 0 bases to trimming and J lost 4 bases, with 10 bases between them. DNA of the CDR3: TGTGCCACCAGCAGAGATGGCCGGAGATACAATGAGCAGTTCTTC. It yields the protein CATSRDGRRYNEQFF.

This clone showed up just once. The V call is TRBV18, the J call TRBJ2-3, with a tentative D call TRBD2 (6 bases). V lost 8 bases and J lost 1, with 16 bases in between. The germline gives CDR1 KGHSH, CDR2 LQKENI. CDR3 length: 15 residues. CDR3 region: CASTQTSIGTDTQYF. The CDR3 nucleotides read TGTGCCAGCACCCAAACTAGCATCGGCACAGATACGCAGTATTTT.

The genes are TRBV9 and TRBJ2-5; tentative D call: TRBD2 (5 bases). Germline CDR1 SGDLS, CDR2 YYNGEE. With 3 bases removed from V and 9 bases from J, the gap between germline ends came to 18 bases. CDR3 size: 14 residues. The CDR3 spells CASSGGLAREAQYF. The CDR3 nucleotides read TGTGCCAGCAGCGGCGGGCTAGCAAGAGAAGCCCAGTACTTC.

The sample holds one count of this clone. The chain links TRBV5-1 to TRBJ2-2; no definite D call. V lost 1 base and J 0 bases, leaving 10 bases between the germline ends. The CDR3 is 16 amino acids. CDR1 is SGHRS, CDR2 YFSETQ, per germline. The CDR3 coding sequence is TGCGCCAGCAGCTTGTACGGCGCGGCGAACACCGGGGAGCTGTTTTTT. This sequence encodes CASSLYGAANTGELFF.

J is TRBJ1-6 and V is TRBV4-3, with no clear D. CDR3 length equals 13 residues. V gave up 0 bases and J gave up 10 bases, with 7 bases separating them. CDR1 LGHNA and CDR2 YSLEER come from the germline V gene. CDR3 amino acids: CASSQEGFSPLHF. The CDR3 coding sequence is TGCGCCAGCAGCCAAGAAGGATTCTCACCCCTCCACTTT.

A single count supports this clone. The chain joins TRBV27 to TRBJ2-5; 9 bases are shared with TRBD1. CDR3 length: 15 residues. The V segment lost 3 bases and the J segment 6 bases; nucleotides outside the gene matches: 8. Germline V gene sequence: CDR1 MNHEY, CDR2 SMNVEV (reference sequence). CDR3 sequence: CASSLGTGTWQTQYF. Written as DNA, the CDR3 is TGTGCCAGCAGTTTGGGGACAGGGACGTGGCAGACCCAGTACTTC.

The CDR3 DNA reads TGTGCCATCACCCGACAGGTCCAAGAGACCCAGTACTTC. This codes for CAITRQVQETQYF. This rearrangement joins TRBV10-3 to TRBJ2-5; a weak D match, TRBD1 (6 bases). There are 13 residues in the CDR3. Between the trimmed V and J ends, which lost 7 bases and 1 base, there was a span of 10 bases. The germline gives CDR1 ENHRY, CDR2 SYGVKD.

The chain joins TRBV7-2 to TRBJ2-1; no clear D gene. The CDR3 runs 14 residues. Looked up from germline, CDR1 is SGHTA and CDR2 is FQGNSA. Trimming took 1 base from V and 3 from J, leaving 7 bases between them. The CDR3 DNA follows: TGTGCCAGCAGCTTAGTCAGTTACTACAATGAGCAGTTCTTC. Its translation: CASSLVSYYNEQFF.